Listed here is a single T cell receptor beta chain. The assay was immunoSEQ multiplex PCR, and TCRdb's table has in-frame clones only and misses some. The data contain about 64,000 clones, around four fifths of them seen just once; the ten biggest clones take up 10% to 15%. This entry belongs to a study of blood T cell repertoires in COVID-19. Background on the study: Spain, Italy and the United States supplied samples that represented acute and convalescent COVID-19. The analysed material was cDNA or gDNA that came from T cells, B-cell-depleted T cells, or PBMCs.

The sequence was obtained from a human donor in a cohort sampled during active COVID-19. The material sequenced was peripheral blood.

Here the CDR3 reads CASSLVGRTEAFF. CDR3 bases: TGTGCCAGCAGCCTCGTGGGCCGGACTGAAGCTTTCTTT. This rearrangement joins TRBV13 to TRBJ1-1; D ambiguous. The CDR3 contains 13 residues. V was trimmed by 5 bases and J by 5 bases, leaving 12 bases between them. The germline V gene encodes CDR1 PRHDT and CDR2 FYEKMQ (reference sequence).